This entry concerns a single T cell receptor beta chain. Its specificity is not known. Sequencing was performed with immunoSEQ multiplex PCR; in TCRdb, only in-frame clones are kept and a portion is missing. This sample has about 73,000 clones, with just under 80% found just once. Trimming pared 0 bases from V and 4 bases from J, leaving 6 bases between. The CDR3 loop spans 13 amino acids. Germline V CDR1 and CDR2: MNHNY, SVGAGI (reference sequence). This entry is derived from a study of T cell repertoires and HLA-DP antigens. The TCR was taken from a man aged 60 to 75 in good health and CMV-seronegative. The chain uses TRBV6-6 and TRBJ2-5; no firm D call. Specimen: CD4+ T cells from PBMCs. This CDR3 is CASSYSRVETQYF. Here the CDR3 DNA reads TGTGCCAGCAGTTACTCCCGGGTAGAGACCCAGTACTTC.